What follows describes a single T cell receptor (beta chain). Its cognate antigen is unknown. Treatment here: some 20 received Ad26.COV2.S at low or high dose, single or two shots; about 5 received placebo; per-sample allocation not given. Samples were taken on day 63 after the first vaccine or placebo injection. V dropped 6 bases and J dropped 4; count of bases not matched to a gene: 12. The germline V gene encodes CDR1 MRHNA and CDR2 SNTAGT. This CDR3 has 16 residues. The data were taken from a study of Ad26.COV2.S vaccination and SARS-CoV-2 variants. Across the study: The COV1001 Ad26.COV2.S trial arm included the donor. By the intramuscular route, Ad26.COV2.S was given once, or twice 56 days apart. Study-level findings and limits: Possibly, TCR breadth and depth analyses underestimated total T cell responses. Substantial breadth in spike-specific CD8+ and CD4+ T cell responses was reportedly seen after vaccination.

TCRdb's copy holds only in-frame clones and misses some; the assay was immunoSEQ multiplex PCR. In the table there are approximately 450,000 clones, approximately 90% of which are singletons. The TCR originated in a person between 18 and 60 years old who received the Ad26.COV2.S COVID-19 vaccine or a placebo. The chain links TRBV6-4 to TRBJ1-1, with 9 bases matching TRBD1. Sequenced here: peripheral blood, sampled in a trial of Ad26.COV2.S vaccine versus placebo. CDR3 in DNA: TGTGCCAGCAGCACCGCAGGGACAGGGCCTAGCACTGAAGCTTTCTTT. It encodes CASSTAGTGPSTEAFF.